The source of this T cell receptor beta chain is a study of blood T cell repertoires in COVID-19. The CDR3 covers 15 residues. Trimming removed 5 bases from V and 1 base from J; junction bases left unmatched: 6. In germline, CDR1 is SEHNR, CDR2 FQNEAQ (reference sequence). Libraries were prepared by immunoSEQ multiplex PCR; TCRdb keeps only in-frame clonotypes and omits some of them. Of some 370,000 clones listed, under 85% are singletons. This clonotype was obtained from a woman in her fifties or sixties who had recovered from COVID-19. Specimen: PBMCs or T cells enriched from blood (not recorded which). This sequence joins TRBV7-9 and TRBJ1-1; TRBD1 matches at 8 bases. The CDR3 region has the DNA TGTGCCAGCAGCCCCCGGACAGGGAGGAACACTGAAGCTTTCTTT. Amino acids: CASSPRTGRNTEAFF.